The T cell receptor beta chain under discussion was sequenced for a study of blood T cell repertoires in COVID-19 (dated by TCRdb to the early 2020s). Regarding the research as a whole: The collaborator samples originated in the United States, Italy and Spain and spanned the acute and convalescent phases of COVID-19. The prospective study material was composed of cDNA or gDNA derived from T cells, B-cell-depleted T cells, or PBMCs. Subjects who had been exposed to COVID-19, were actively infected with it, or had recovered from it provided the deeply sampled blood TCRbeta repertoires that made up the dataset. The repertoires were made available in a free public database intended to serve as a resource for research on the immune response to SARS-CoV-2. Samples came from the ongoing ImmuneRACE study (first 160 participants) plus 1,254 subjects from 6 global collaborators. A de-identified subject ID, COVID-19 status, age in years and sex were almost always included in the sample metadata. Where available, HLA class I and class II types were obtained from metadata supplied by the sample provider rather than from assay-based typing.

Study-wide findings and limitations: How much clinical and demographic metadata was included differed by source and by participant, and the metadata was provided uncurated.

TCRbeta CDR3 regions were amplified from genomic DNA by means of the immunoSEQ Assay, a bias-controlled multiplex PCR. Concerning the study's data processing: Within the assay, amplification of reference gene primers was used to estimate how many nucleated cells each sample contained. To quantify the absolute abundance of each unique TCRbeta CDR3 rearrangement, sequence reads were collapsed and filtered. Productive Simpson clonality was computed per sample as the square root of Simpson's diversity index over productive rearrangements. TCRdb carries this immuneACCESS record with in-frame sequences only. Its versions omit some clonotypes, under half of them owing to an unresolved V gene in the studies checked, with the rest unexplained. Clonal size and the V and J genes are those of that table, whereas D and trimming came from the DNA. In this sample the table shows some 99,000 clones, around 72% of which occur a single time. The ten top clones hold roughly 25% of the sample.

Ends trimmed: V by 0 bases, J by 3 bases; bases unmatched to a gene: 8. CDR1 and CDR2 are drawn from the germline V gene (reference sequence): LNHNV, YYDKDF. The CDR3 covers 17 residues, taking in both the cysteine and the phenylalanine. Only the CDR3 region is kept as DNA, spanning 51 bases read in frame from base 1. The collaborating institutions used their own protocols to collect whole blood in K2EDTA tubes. For TCRbeta analysis, collaborators shipped samples as frozen whole blood, isolated PBMCs, or DNA extracted from either of those sample types. Turning to this clone: No cognate antigen has been identified for it. The record has no base qualities; no much larger clone is one base away.

The V and J segments used are TRBV15 and TRBJ2-7; 10 central nucleotides agree with TRBD2. The TCR originated in a man in his 70s with acute or convalescent COVID-19. Sequenced material: peripheral blood. The sequenced DNA is TGTGCCACCAGCAGAGAAGGCAGACTAGCGGGTAGCTACGAGCAGTACTTC. This yields the protein CATSREGRLAGSYEQYF.